This T cell receptor beta chain was sequenced in a study of Ad26.COV2.S vaccination and SARS-CoV-2 variants. For this clone: Its antigen remains unknown.

Method: immunoSEQ multiplex PCR; TCRdb's copy keeps in-frame clones and lacks some. The data hold approximately 480,000 clones, with roughly 87% observed a single time. This CDR3 is 16 amino acids long. With V trimmed by 4 bases and J by 7 bases, 10 bases remained unmatched. CDR1 and CDR2 (germline): KGHSY, FQNENV. General study results and limits: Vaccinees showed greater spike-specific TCR breadth than placebo recipients.

Treatment: around 19 received Ad26.COV2.S at low or high dose, single or two shots; roughly five received placebo; per-sample allocation not given. All samples were drawn on day 63, counting from the first vaccine or placebo injection. Donation was by an adult aged 18-55 years who was in Boston. V usage is TRBV16 and J usage is TRBJ1-5; 10 bases match TRBD1. The starting material was peripheral blood, obtained in a trial of Ad26.COV2.S vaccine versus placebo. The TCR comes from a person aged 18-60 years who received the Ad26.COV2.S COVID-19 vaccine or a placebo. The CDR3 region has the DNA TGTGCCAGCAGCCTAAATAGGGACAGGGGATACCAGCCCCAGCATTTT. Encoded protein: CASSLNRDRGYQPQHF.